This is a list of T cell receptor beta chains from one sample in a study of blood T cells in healthy people across ages. MiXCR, run by TCRdb on the 5' RACE reads, gives a single entry per CDR3 protein. The sample contains more than 1.4 million distinct CDR3 sequences, roughly 45% of which appear only once. The specimen was blood. The receptors originated from a woman aged 18-35 years in good health. The CDR3 runs from the conserved cysteine through the conserved F or W. Fields, in order: J gene, V gene, CDR3 protein.

j_call: TRBJ2-4; v_call: TRBV20-1; cdr3_aa: CSAILGAKNIQYF
j_call: TRBJ1-1; v_call: TRBV7-9; cdr3_aa: CASSLVPSRNTEAFF
j_call: TRBJ2-5; v_call: TRBV4-1; cdr3_aa: CASSPRVAGVPETQYF
j_call: TRBJ2-1; v_call: TRBV29-1; cdr3_aa: CSVEERQGNEQFF
j_call: TRBJ2-1; v_call: TRBV7-3; cdr3_aa: CASSSPIGGGGSYNEQFF
j_call: TRBJ2-5; v_call: TRBV7-2; cdr3_aa: CASSLGGHRAETQYF
j_call: TRBJ2-5; v_call: TRBV7-9; cdr3_aa: CASSPDRTLETQYF
j_call: TRBJ2-5; v_call: TRBV5-1; cdr3_aa: CASSLTDIQETQYF
j_call: TRBJ1-1; v_call: TRBV9; cdr3_aa: CASSVASIPGTGAKNTEAFF
j_call: TRBJ1-1; v_call: TRBV11-2; cdr3_aa: CASSLMGVSPNTEAFF
j_call: TRBJ1-3; v_call: TRBV7-2; cdr3_aa: CASSLARGGNTIYF
j_call: TRBJ1-2; v_call: TRBV19; cdr3_aa: CASRRGIGYTF
j_call: TRBJ1-4; v_call: TRBV30; cdr3_aa: CAWRGGPSEKLFF
j_call: TRBJ1-3; v_call: TRBV12-3/TRBV12-4; cdr3_aa: CASSFRQTNSGNTIYF
j_call: TRBJ2-1; v_call: TRBV3-1; cdr3_aa: CASQYSYNEQFF
j_call: TRBJ1-5; v_call: TRBV30; cdr3_aa: CAWAGQGGQPQHF
j_call: TRBJ2-7; v_call: TRBV3-1; cdr3_aa: CASSQSRAEQYF
j_call: NA; v_call: TRBV20-1; cdr3_aa: CSPMGGDYSYNEQYF
j_call: NA; v_call: TRBV7-9; cdr3_aa: CASSHRQREPLFRSYNEQYF
j_call: TRBJ2-5; v_call: TRBV7-8; cdr3_aa: CASSLGRGGQETQYF
j_call: TRBJ2-7; v_call: TRBV7-9; cdr3_aa: CAGSLTLAYEQYF
j_call: TRBJ2-7; v_call: TRBV2; cdr3_aa: CASSERGTLYEQYF
j_call: TRBJ1-1; v_call: TRBV20-1; cdr3_aa: CSARPRDRGMNTEAFF
j_call: TRBJ2-4; v_call: TRBV28; cdr3_aa: CASVTTSGGSSEYF
j_call: TRBJ2-1; v_call: TRBV27; cdr3_aa: CASSLLDRGGYNEQFF
j_call: TRBJ1-5; v_call: TRBV7-2; cdr3_aa: CASSLAGQVTQPQHF
j_call: TRBJ2-3; v_call: TRBV5-1; cdr3_aa: CASSWFSGGADTQYF
j_call: TRBJ1-4; v_call: TRBV29-1; cdr3_aa: CSVDVGTNEKLFF
j_call: TRBJ2-2; v_call: TRBV5-6; cdr3_aa: CASSLNKNTGELFF
j_call: TRBJ2-3; v_call: TRBV11-2; cdr3_aa: CASSLVGGPGTDTQYF
j_call: TRBJ1-2; v_call: TRBV7-9; cdr3_aa: CASTQGRGYTF
j_call: TRBJ1-2; v_call: TRBV6-5; cdr3_aa: CASSYSNTYGYTF
j_call: TRBJ1-4; v_call: TRBV7-9; cdr3_aa: CASSLALGDEKLFF
j_call: TRBJ2-3; v_call: TRBV3-1; cdr3_aa: CASSQSADTQYF
j_call: TRBJ2-7; v_call: TRBV10-3; cdr3_aa: CAISDLMAGTYEQYF
j_call: TRBJ2-7; v_call: TRBV27; cdr3_aa: CASSLVAGGVPYEQYF
j_call: TRBJ2-2; v_call: TRBV6-2/TRBV6-3; cdr3_aa: CASSTSGGVTGELFF
j_call: TRBJ1-5; v_call: TRBV2; cdr3_aa: CASTGGSDREHSNQPQHF
j_call: TRBJ2-3; v_call: TRBV20-1; cdr3_aa: CSARGRDYTDTQYF
j_call: TRBJ1-1; v_call: TRBV29-1; cdr3_aa: CSVSRVNTEAFF
j_call: TRBJ2-7; v_call: TRBV7-7; cdr3_aa: CASSFGVRAYEQYF
j_call: TRBJ1-2; v_call: TRBV20-1; cdr3_aa: CSARALGRGHYYGYTF